This T cell receptor beta chain was sequenced for a study of identical twins. This clonotype has just a few counts. Its antigen is not identified. TCRdb reprocessed the 5' RACE reads with MiXCR, giving one entry per CDR3 protein. The sample contains roughly 570,000 distinct CDR3 sequences, roughly 9.9% of which appear only once. The CDR3 has 17 amino acids. The germline gives CDR1 SGHAT, CDR2 FQNNGV. Trimming took off 5 bases at V and 1 base at J, with 18 bases between the two ends. Study conclusions and caveats: Weaker excess sharing between twins was seen in beta out-of-frame sequences.

The sample also formed part of further work on yellow fever vaccine responses in identical twins.

The rearrangement uses TRBV11-2 and TRBJ2-1; a weak D match, TRBD2 (6 bases). The origin of this receptor is a woman younger than 35 in good health. The sequenced material came from PBMCs. The CDR3 bases are TGTGCCAGCAGCCCTCGTTACGCGGGGCGGTCCTACAATGAGCAGTTCTTC. Amino acid sequence: CASSPRYAGRSYNEQFF.